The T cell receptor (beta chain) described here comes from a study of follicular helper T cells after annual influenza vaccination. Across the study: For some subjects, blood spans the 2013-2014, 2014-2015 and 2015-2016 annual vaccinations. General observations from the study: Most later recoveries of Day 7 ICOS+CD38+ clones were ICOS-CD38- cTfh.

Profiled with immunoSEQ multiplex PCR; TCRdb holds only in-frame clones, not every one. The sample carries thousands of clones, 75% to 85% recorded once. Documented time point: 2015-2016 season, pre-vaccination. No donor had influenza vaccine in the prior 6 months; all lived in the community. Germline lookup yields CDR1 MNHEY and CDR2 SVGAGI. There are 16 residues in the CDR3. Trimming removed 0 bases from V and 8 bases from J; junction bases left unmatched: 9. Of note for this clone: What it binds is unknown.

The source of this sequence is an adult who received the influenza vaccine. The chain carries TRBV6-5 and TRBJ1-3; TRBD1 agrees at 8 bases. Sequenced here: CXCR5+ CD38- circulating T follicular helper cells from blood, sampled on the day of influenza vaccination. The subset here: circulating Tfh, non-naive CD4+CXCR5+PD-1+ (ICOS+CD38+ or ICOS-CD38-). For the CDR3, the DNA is TGTGCCAGCAGTTACTCGAAGGCGACAGGGGAATACACCATATATTTT. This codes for CASSYSKATGEYTIYF.